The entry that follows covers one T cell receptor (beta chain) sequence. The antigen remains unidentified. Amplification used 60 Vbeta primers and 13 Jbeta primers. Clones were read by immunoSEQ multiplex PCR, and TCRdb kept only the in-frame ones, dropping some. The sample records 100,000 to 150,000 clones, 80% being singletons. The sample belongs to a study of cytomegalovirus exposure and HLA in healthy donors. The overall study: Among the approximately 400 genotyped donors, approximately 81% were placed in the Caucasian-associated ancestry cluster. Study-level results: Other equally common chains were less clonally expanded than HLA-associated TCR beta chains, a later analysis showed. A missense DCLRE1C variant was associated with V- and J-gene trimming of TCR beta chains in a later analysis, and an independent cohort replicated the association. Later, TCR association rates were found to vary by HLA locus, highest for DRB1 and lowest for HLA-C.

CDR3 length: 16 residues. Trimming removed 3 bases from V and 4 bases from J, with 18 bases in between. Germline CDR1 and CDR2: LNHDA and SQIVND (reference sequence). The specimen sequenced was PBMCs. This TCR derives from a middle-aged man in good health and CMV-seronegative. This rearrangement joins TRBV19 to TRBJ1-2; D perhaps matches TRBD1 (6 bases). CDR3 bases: TGTGCCAGTAGTATCGGGATCGGACAGATCCCCTATGGCTACACCTTC. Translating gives CASSIGIGQIPYGYTF.